Sequencing of this TCR beta chain was carried out in a study of high-grade serous ovarian cancer treatment subgroups. On the study more broadly: On average, around 15,000 reads and roughly 7,000 unique TCR beta rearrangements were obtained per sample. Study-level points and caveats: Repertoire analysis covered CDR3 alone, not CDR1 or CDR2. Clonal relatedness tracked neoantigen level, and by trend copy number and mutation load. Tumors within one patient showed repertoire similarity of roughly 0.1 to 0.8.

Tumor tissue was taken before any definitive surgery or chemotherapy was given. Profiling relied on immunoSEQ multiplex PCR, and the TCRdb table lists in-frame clones only, not all of them. The data show approximately 4,000 clones, around 82% seen once. The CDR3 is made up of 16 amino acids. The V and J ends lost 7 bases and 0 bases, in that order; junction bases with no gene match: 9. CDR1 and CDR2 (germline): MDHEN, SYDVKM. On this clone: Its antigen is unidentified.

Sequencing was performed on tumor tissue. The chain couples TRBV28 to TRBJ2-1; 7 positions match TRBD1. The TCR originated in a human donor with high-grade serous ovarian cancer. The CDR3 loop reads CASNTGVPLSYNEQFF. CDR3 sequence (DNA): TGTGCCAGCAATACAGGGGTTCCCCTCTCCTACAATGAGCAGTTCTTC.